This T cell receptor beta chain was found in a study of CXCR3-negative and CXCR3-positive naive CD8 T cells. The study, taken as a whole, reports: Higher TRB CDR3 hydrophobicity marked CXCR3-positive naive cells relative to CXCR3-negative naive cells. Much lower diversity was found in memory CD8+ cells, while both naive subsets had comparably high diversity. Within a donor, both naive subsets shared TRBV-TRBJ usage, unlike memory cells.

Within the CD8+ T cell compartment, naive cells were CD45RO-CCR7+CD27+CD95-. The CDR3 runs 17 residues. UMI labels and 5' RACE were used to prepare the TRB cDNA libraries. TCRdb re-analyzed the 5' RACE reads; it lists each CDR3 protein once, without DNA. This sample contains some 150,000 distinct CDR3 sequences. As for this clonotype: Antigen specificity is unknown.

The source of this sequence is a human donor in good health. Some clones in this sample may be carry-over from other donors' samples. The chain employs TRBV23-1 and TRBJ2-7; the TRBD1 assignment by TCRdb is unverifiable without DNA. TRBV23-1 is an ORF for which the function is uncertain. Material: naive CXCR3+ CD8+ T cells from blood. Subset given: CD45RO-CCR7+CD27+CD95- naive CD8+ T cells expressing CXCR3 (TNR3+). The CDR3 protein is CASSQGGGDTAAYEQYF.